A selection of T cell receptor beta chains follows, all from one sample in a study of T cell responses to AZD1222 COVID-19 vaccine. Produced via immunoSEQ multiplex PCR; TCRdb's table is partial and in-frame only. The data show fewer than 300,000 clones, roughly 93% seen once. The sample was peripheral blood, taken on day 0 of AZD1222 vaccination. The receptors derive from an adult in good health. The CDR3 runs from the conserved cysteine through the conserved F or W. The D gene is left open where the match is weak. Some rows mark clone size as missing; the rest say once, few, many or name a class of expanded clone.

v_call: TRBV7-2; j_call: TRBJ1-6; d_call: -; clone_size: -; cdr3_aa: CASSPGTFSYNSPLHF; cdr3_nt: TGTGCCAGCAGCCCCGGGACTTTCTCCTATAATTCACCCCTCCACTTT
v_call: TRBV3-1/TRBV3-2; j_call: TRBJ1-5; d_call: -; clone_size: -; cdr3_aa: CASSGTGNQPQHF; cdr3_nt: TGTGCCAGCAGCGGGACGGGTAATCAGCCCCAGCATTTT
v_call: TRBV7-3; j_call: TRBJ2-2; d_call: TRBD1; clone_size: -; cdr3_aa: CASSATGTGELFF; cdr3_nt: TGTGCCAGCAGCGCGACAGGGACCGGGGAGCTGTTTTTT
v_call: TRBV27; j_call: TRBJ2-7; d_call: -; clone_size: -; cdr3_aa: CASSRDLSYEQYF; cdr3_nt: TGTGCCAGCAGCCGAGACCTCTCCTACGAGCAGTACTTC
v_call: TRBV19; j_call: TRBJ2-1; d_call: TRBD2; clone_size: -; cdr3_aa: CASRLAGGLSSYNEQFF; cdr3_nt: TGTGCCTCCAGACTAGCGGGAGGTTTGAGCTCCTACAATGAGCAGTTCTTC
v_call: TRBV7-9; j_call: TRBJ2-1; d_call: TRBD2; clone_size: -; cdr3_aa: CASLGTSGTDEQFF; cdr3_nt: TGTGCCAGTCTAGGGACTAGCGGGACGGATGAGCAGTTCTTC
v_call: TRBV30; j_call: TRBJ2-7; d_call: TRBD2; clone_size: -; cdr3_aa: CAWSRALGGSFHEQYF; cdr3_nt: TGTGCCTGGAGCCGAGCCCTGGGCGGGAGCTTTCACGAGCAGTACTTC
v_call: TRBV28; j_call: TRBJ1-2; d_call: TRBD1; clone_size: -; cdr3_aa: CASSLGQGLGYTF; cdr3_nt: TGTGCCAGCAGTTTGGGACAGGGTTTAGGCTACACCTTC
v_call: TRBV5-1; j_call: TRBJ1-1; d_call: -; clone_size: -; cdr3_aa: CASSLGQLYTEAFF; cdr3_nt: TGCGCCAGCAGCCTCGGACAGCTGTACACTGAAGCTTTCTTT
v_call: TRBV13; j_call: TRBJ2-7; d_call: -; clone_size: once; cdr3_aa: CASSLTPLDEQYF; cdr3_nt: TGTGCCAGCAGCTTAACTCCGTTGGACGAGCAGTACTTC
v_call: TRBV6-6; j_call: TRBJ2-7; d_call: -; clone_size: -; cdr3_aa: CASSPLEAYEQYF; cdr3_nt: TGTGCCAGCAGTCCCCTAGAAGCCTACGAGCAGTACTTC
v_call: TRBV18; j_call: TRBJ1-4; d_call: -; clone_size: once; cdr3_aa: CASSRASASGEKLFF; cdr3_nt: TGTGCCAGCTCACGGGCCTCCGCAAGTGGGGAAAAACTGTTTTTT
v_call: TRBV5-5; j_call: TRBJ1-6; d_call: -; clone_size: -; cdr3_aa: CASSPLGGLDSPLHF; cdr3_nt: TGTGCCAGCAGCCCCTTAGGAGGACTGGATTCACCCCTCCACTTT
v_call: TRBV27; j_call: TRBJ2-7; d_call: -; clone_size: -; cdr3_aa: CASSLEQGDEQYF; cdr3_nt: TGTGCCAGCAGTTTAGAGCAGGGTGACGAGCAGTACTTC